What follows are 31 T cell receptor beta chains derived from one specimen sequenced in a study of shared clonotypes between healthy human individuals. Assay used: immunoSEQ multiplex PCR; TCRdb lists only in-frame clones, some missing. The sample consists of a few hundred thousand clones, 65% of them appearing once. The sample taken for sequencing was memory CD4+ T cells sorted from blood. Subset described: CD45RA-negative fraction. The receptors were gathered from a man between 25 and 39 years old in good health.

There are a few counts of this clone. This sequence joins TRBV18 and TRBJ1-3; D may be TRBD1 (5 bases). CDR1 KGHSH and CDR2 LQKENI come from the germline V gene. V was trimmed by 3 bases and J by 0 bases, leaving 12 bases between them. This CDR3 spans 16 amino acids. The CDR3 here is CASSPVGAHSGNTIYF. The CDR3 DNA is TGTGCCAGCTCACCGGTTGGGGCGCACTCTGGAAACACCATATATTTT.

The chain joins TRBV6-1 to TRBJ2-1; D is tentatively TRBD1 or TRBD2 (5 bases each). The V end lost 2 bases, the J end lost 6 bases, and 20 bases lay between the germline ends. The CDR3 runs to 17 residues. CDR1 is MNHNS and CDR2 is SASEGT in the germline V gene. The CDR3 sequence is CASSESRGRPYFNEQFF. CDR3 sequence (DNA): TGTGCCAGCAGTGAAAGTCGGGGCAGGCCCTATTTCAATGAGCAGTTCTTC.

This clone was picked up one time. V usage is TRBV5-8 and J usage is TRBJ2-1, with 14 positions matching TRBD2. V trimming: 4 bases; J trimming: 13 bases; junction bases outside the gene matches: 4. This CDR3 has 13 amino acids. CDR1 SGHTS and CDR2 YDEGEE come from the germline V gene. CDR3 sequence: CASSQGLAGGQFF. The CDR3 nucleotides read TGTGCCAGCAGCCAAGGACTAGCGGGAGGTCAGTTCTTC.

The chain combines TRBV2 with TRBJ1-1; D is unclear. V lost 4 bases, J lost 1 base, and 7 bases lay in between. This CDR3 has 13 residues. The germline CDR1 and CDR2 sequences are SNHLY and FYNNEI. CDR3 DNA: TGTGCCAGCAGTGGAATGGGGAACACTGAAGCTTTCTTT. It yields the protein CASSGMGNTEAFF.

This clone was picked up a small number of times. V is TRBV10-3 and J is TRBJ2-7; TRBD2 agrees at 10 bases. The CDR3 has 14 amino acids. Germline CDR1 reads ENHRY; CDR2 reads SYGVKD. V trimming: 6 bases; J trimming: 2 bases; junction bases outside the gene matches: 4. CDR3 in DNA: TGTGCCATCAGACCACTAGCGGGAACCTACGAGCAGTACTTC. Amino acids: CAIRPLAGTYEQYF.

V and J are TRBV15 and TRBJ2-2; possibly TRBD1 for D (6 bases). Germline assignment: CDR1 LNHNV and CDR2 YYDKDF (reference sequence). V was clipped by 0 bases and J by 1 base, with 12 bases between them. The CDR3 length is 17 residues. The CDR3 bases are TGTGCCACCAGCAGAGATTTCCTAGGGGGGAACACCGGGGAGCTGTTTTTT. Protein: CATSRDFLGGNTGELFF.

This CDR3 reads CASSPPGGASEQETQYF. In nucleotides, the CDR3 is TGCGCCAGCAGCCCCCCAGGTGGGGCTAGCGAACAAGAGACCCAGTACTTC. The chain has TRBV4-1 and TRBJ2-5; weak D call: TRBD2 (6 bases). The CDR3 runs 17 residues. Germline V gene data show CDR1 as MGHRA and CDR2 as YSYEKL. Trimming cost V 4 bases and J 2 bases, with 20 bases left between them.

This rearrangement joins TRBV2 to TRBJ2-7, with 12 bases fitting TRBD1. The J segment lost 2 bases and the V segment lost 7 bases, leaving 6 bases of the junction unmatched. There are 15 residues in the CDR3. CDR1 and CDR2 (germline): SNHLY, FYNNEI. As DNA, the CDR3 is TGTGCCAGCATACCCGGGACAGGGGGCACCTACGAGCAGTACTTC. This sequence encodes CASIPGTGGTYEQYF. The full variable domain, rest sourced from reference TRBV2 and TRBJ2-7, is EPEVTQTPSHQVTQMGQEVILRCVPISNHLYFYWYRQILGQKVEFLVSFYNNEISEKSEIFDDQFSVERPDGSNFTLKIRSTKLEDSAMYFCASIPGTGGTYEQYFGPGTRLTVT.

This chain connects TRBV10-3 to TRBJ2-7; 7 bases match TRBD1. The CDR3 totals 15 residues. Germline V gene lookup returns CDR1 ENHRY and CDR2 SYGVKD. Germline trimming cut 6 bases from V and 1 base from J; bases unmatched to any gene: 9. The CDR3 is CAIRSSTGNSYEQYF. CDR3 in DNA: TGTGCCATCAGGTCCTCGACAGGGAATTCCTACGAGCAGTACTTC.

To note about this clone: The junction does not match germline at one end; this may be a read error. V and J are TRBV10-2 and TRBJ2-7, with 11 nucleotides matching TRBD2. This CDR3 has 14 residues. Germline lookup yields CDR1 WSHSY and CDR2 SAAADI. CDR3 loop: CASGGLAGSSEQYF. As DNA, the CDR3 is TGCGCCAGCGGTGGACTAGCGGGCTCCTCCGAGCAGTACTTC.

This clone was detected only once. Other DNA sequences in the sample encode the same CDR3. V is TRBV28 and J is TRBJ1-4; TRBD1 is a possible D gene (5 bases). The CDR3 contains 14 residues. CDR1 MDHEN and CDR2 SYDVKM come from the germline V gene. The germline V and J ends were trimmed by 6 bases and 5 bases, with 13 bases remaining between them. The CDR3 region has the DNA TGTGCCAGCAGGGGGGGACTGCCCAATGAAAAACTGTTTTTT. Translating it yields CASRGGLPNEKLFF.

In its sample, this clone was seen a few times. The V gene is TRBV6-1, the J gene TRBJ2-1, with D possibly being TRBD1 (5 bases). Per germline, CDR1 MNHNS and CDR2 SASEGT. Trimming cost V 5 bases and J 10 bases, with 15 bases left between them. The CDR3 consists of 13 residues. This chain's CDR3 is CASSHGAPSEQFF. The CDR3 DNA reads TGTGCCAGCAGTCATGGGGCCCCGTCCGAGCAGTTCTTC.

The chain uses TRBV7-9 and TRBJ2-3, with 8 bases lining up with TRBD2. V lost 2 bases, J lost 2 bases, and 6 bases stayed unmatched. From germline, CDR1 is SEHNR and CDR2 FQNEAQ (reference sequence). The CDR3 covers 16 residues. The CDR3 DNA sequence: TGTGCCAGCAGCTTAAGCGGGAGCTCATACACAGATACGCAGTATTTT. Translating it yields CASSLSGSSYTDTQYF.

The J gene is TRBJ2-1, the V gene TRBV6-1, with 7 bases fitting TRBD1. This CDR3 has 13 residues. V shed 6 bases and J 8 bases; nucleotides not matched to a gene: 7. Germline assignment: CDR1 MNHNS and CDR2 SASEGT. The CDR3 is CASSPWGTDEQFF. Written as DNA, the CDR3 is TGTGCCAGCAGCCCGTGGGGGACAGATGAGCAGTTCTTC.

The CDR3, as DNA: TGCGCCAGCAGTGAGTCCAGCCAGTTGGCCTACAATGAGCAGTTCTTC. It yields the protein CASSESSQLAYNEQFF. The chain couples TRBV10-1 to TRBJ2-1; D unclear. The CDR3 spans 16 residues. The germline V gene has CDR1 WNHNN and CDR2 SYGVQD (reference sequence). Between the trimmed V and J ends, which lost 0 bases and 2 bases, there was a span of 11 bases.

A single count supports this clone. The V call is TRBV7-9, the J call TRBJ2-5, with D tentatively TRBD1 (6 bases). V was pared by 1 base and J by 5 bases, with 14 bases between. The CDR3 consists of 15 residues. CDR1 and CDR2 from the germline V gene are SEHNR and FQNEAQ (reference sequence). The CDR3 spells CASSLGLQGSETQYF. The CDR3, as DNA: TGTGCCAGCAGCTTAGGATTACAGGGCTCGGAGACCCAGTACTTC.

The rearrangement uses TRBV5-1 and TRBJ2-1; D call uncertain. This CDR3 has 14 residues. The V gene's germline CDR1 is SGHRS and CDR2 YFSETQ. V was shortened by 0 bases and J by 6 bases, with 10 bases between the two germline ends. CDR3 residues: CASSLGETGNEQFF. The CDR3 DNA sequence: TGCGCCAGCAGCTTGGGGGAAACTGGCAATGAGCAGTTCTTC. Supplemented by reference TRBV5-1 and TRBJ2-1, the full variable domain reads KAGVTQTPRYLIKTRGQQVTLSCSPISGHRSVSWYQQTPGQGLQFLFEYFSETQRNKGNFPGRFSGRQFSNSRSEMNVSTLELGDSALYLCASSLGETGNEQFFGPGTRLTVL.

This rearrangement joins TRBV14 to TRBJ2-3; D gene uncertain. Germline CDR1 SGHDN, CDR2 FVKESK. Trimming pared 0 bases from V and 2 bases from J, leaving 15 bases between. CDR3 length equals 17 residues. CDR3 DNA: TGTGCCAGCAGCCAAGAATCGCCAAGACTGTACACAGATACGCAGTATTTT. Protein sequence: CASSQESPRLYTDTQYF.

This clone was seen more than once but under ten times. This chain connects TRBV6-1 to TRBJ1-3, with D perhaps matching TRBD1 (5 bases). CDR3 length equals 13 residues. V lost 8 bases and J lost 1, with 9 bases in between. CDR1 and CDR2 (germline): MNHNS, SASEGT. CDR3 nucleotide sequence: TGTGCCAGCCAGGGCTATTCTGGAAACACCATATATTTT. Residues: CASQGYSGNTIYF.

The CDR3 here is CASSSGNAYIDTQYF. The CDR3 DNA follows: TGTGCCAGCAGTAGCGGGAACGCCTATATAGATACGCAGTATTTT. This chain links TRBV27 with TRBJ2-3, with 7 positions matching TRBD2. This CDR3 has 15 residues. Germline V gene sequence: CDR1 MNHEY, CDR2 SMNVEV (reference sequence). J lost 5 bases, V lost 5 bases, and 10 bases had no gene match.

The V call is TRBV5-1, the J call TRBJ2-5; TRBD1 aligns across 7 bases. The J segment lost 2 bases and the V segment lost 3 bases, leaving 7 bases of the junction unmatched. Germline V gene lookup returns CDR1 SGHRS and CDR2 YFSETQ. The CDR3 has 15 amino acids. CDR3 region: CASSSNRGRQETQYF. The CDR3, as DNA: TGCGCCAGCAGCTCCAACAGGGGAAGGCAAGAGACCCAGTACTTC.

Note on this clone: A much larger clone differs by one base, so this may be a read error. Within the sample, other DNA sequences also encode this same CDR3. The chain combines TRBV5-8 with TRBJ2-6, with D uncertain. The germline CDR1 and CDR2 sequences are SGHTS and YDEGEE. CDR3 length: 13 amino acids. V was trimmed by 0 bases and J by 2 bases, leaving 0 bases between them. The CDR3 DNA sequence: TGTGCCAGCAGCTTGGCTGGGGCCAACGTCCTGACTTTC. Translated, it gives CASSLAGANVLTF.

The chain uses TRBV2 and TRBJ1-1; the D is unclear. This CDR3 is built from 13 residues. Trimming pared 4 bases from V and 2 bases from J, leaving 8 bases between. Germline assignment: CDR1 SNHLY and CDR2 FYNNEI. The CDR3 loop reads CASSVLGNTEAFF. CDR3 sequence (DNA): TGTGCCAGCAGTGTCTTGGGCAACACTGAAGCTTTCTTT.

V is TRBV9 and J is TRBJ2-5; 8 bases are shared with TRBD2. CDR1 SGDLS and CDR2 YYNGEE come from the germline V gene. This CDR3 has 14 amino acids. J lost 5 bases, V lost 0 bases, and 3 bases had no gene match. The CDR3 loop is CASSVVPSGETQYF. CDR3 DNA: TGTGCCAGCAGCGTAGTGCCTAGCGGGGAGACCCAGTACTTC.

The chain employs TRBV21-1 and TRBJ2-7; the table's D call, TRBD2, has no DNA check behind it. TRBV21-1 is designated a pseudogene. The CDR3 consists of 19 residues. The CDR3 DNA reads as TGTGCCAGCAGCAAAGTGTCATGTCTAGCGGGACTCTACTCCTACGAGCAGTACTTC. Translated: CASSKVSCLAGLYSYEQYF.

The chain uses TRBV18 and TRBJ2-2, with D possibly TRBD1 on 5 matching bases. Trimming shortened V by 3 bases and J by 6 bases, and 11 bases separated the two germline ends. The CDR3 is 14 residues long. Germline CDR1 is KGHSH and CDR2 is LQKENI. The CDR3: CASSPEQVPGELFF. Written as DNA, the CDR3 is TGTGCCAGCTCACCCGAACAGGTTCCCGGGGAGCTGTTTTTT.

The V gene is TRBV5-5, the J gene TRBJ1-2; 7 nucleotides align to TRBD1. Germline lookup yields CDR1 SGHKS and CDR2 YYEKEE (reference sequence). The CDR3 has 14 amino acids. The ends lost 4 bases at V and 3 bases at J; junction bases unmatched: 6. The CDR3 DNA is TGTGCCAGCAGCAAACAGGGGCGGGACTATGGCTACACCTTC. It is translated as CASSKQGRDYGYTF.

This rearrangement joins TRBV18 to TRBJ2-1, with 11 nucleotides matching TRBD2. The CDR3 contains 16 residues. CDR1 is KGHSH and CDR2 is LQKENI in the germline V gene. V was clipped by 2 bases and J by 3 bases; unmatched bases: 3. CDR3 amino acids: CASSPKGLAGYNEQFF. The CDR3 DNA reads TGTGCCAGCTCACCAAAAGGACTAGCGGGCTACAATGAGCAGTTCTTC.

This clone occurred many times. The CDR3 DNA reads TGTGCCACCAGCAGAGGACTAGCGGGCCTTGGGGAGCTGTTTTTT. Translating gives CATSRGLAGLGELFF. The rearrangement joins TRBV15 to TRBJ2-2, with 10 positions matching TRBD2. This CDR3 is built from 15 residues. The V segment lost 1 base and the J segment 8 bases; nucleotides outside the gene matches: 4. In germline, CDR1 is LNHNV, CDR2 YYDKDF (reference sequence). Full variable domain (remainder filled in from reference TRBV15 and TRBJ2-2): DAMVIQNPRYQVTQFGKPVTLSCSQTLNHNVMYWYQQKSSQAPKLLFHYYDKDFNNEADTPDNFQSRRPNTSFCFLDIRSPGLGDTAMYLCATSRGLAGLGELFFGEGSRLTVL.

This chain links TRBV28 with TRBJ2-1; possible D gene TRBD2, 6 bases. From germline, CDR1 is MDHEN and CDR2 SYDVKM. V was cut by 5 bases and J by 2 bases, with 13 bases left in between. The CDR3 has 15 residues. CDR3 region: CASSPIGGTYNEQFF. DNA for the CDR3: TGTGCCAGCAGTCCGATCGGCGGGACCTACAATGAGCAGTTCTTC.

The chain joins TRBV12-5 to TRBJ2-3, with D possibly matching TRBD2 (5 bases). Germline V gene sequence: CDR1 LGHNT, CDR2 FRNRAP. This CDR3 comprises 12 residues. Trimming stripped 6 bases from V and 3 bases from J, with 7 bases between. CDR3 sequence reads: CASGPGTDTQYF. CDR3 in DNA: TGTGCTAGTGGCCCGGGGACAGATACGCAGTATTTT.